A single sample is the source of the 28 T cell receptor beta chains below, sequenced in a study of immune evolution from preneoplasia to lung adenocarcinoma. Profiled with immunoSEQ multiplex PCR; TCRdb holds only in-frame clones, not every one. The sample contains several thousand clones, around 76% of which appear only once. The sample taken for sequencing was FFPE adjacent normal lung tissue. Receptors were obtained from a person between 60 and 80 years old with lung adenocarcinoma.

The chain recombines TRBV5-1 with TRBJ2-3; 8 positions agree with TRBD2. The CDR3 loop spans 15 amino acids. Looked up from germline, CDR1 is SGHRS and CDR2 is YFSETQ. V lost 5 bases and J lost 5; bases outside the gene matches: 10. The DNA of the CDR3 is TGCGCCAGCAGAAGTGGCGGGGGGCCCGTAGATACGCAGTATTTT. As protein: CASRSGGGPVDTQYF.

The chain couples TRBV7-9 to TRBJ1-3; 8 nucleotides agree with TRBD1. J gave up 1 base and V 7 bases, and 12 bases lay outside the gene matches. Germline-derived CDR1 and CDR2 are SEHNR and FQNEAQ (reference sequence). The CDR3 has 17 residues. CDR3 amino acids: CASTPGGRAASGNTIYF. For the CDR3, the DNA is TGTGCCAGCACCCCAGGGGGCAGGGCAGCTTCTGGAAACACCATATATTTT.

In the case of this clone: At one end, the junction sequence differs from germline, possibly due to a read error. The V call is TRBV7-7, the J call TRBJ2-5; 10 positions match TRBD2. The CDR3 is made up of 15 amino acids. Germline lookup yields CDR1 SSHAT and CDR2 FNYEAQ (reference sequence). CDR3 DNA sequence: TGTGCTAGCAGCTTATTGACTAGCGGGTCTGAGACCCAGTACTTC. This encodes CASSLLTSGSETQYF. Full variable domain (remainder filled in from reference TRBV7-7 and TRBJ2-5): GAGVSQSPRYKVTKRGQDVTLRCDPISSHATLYWYQQALGQGPEFLTYFNYEAQPDKSGLPSDRFSAERPEGSISTLTIQRTEQRDSAMYRCASSLLTSGSETQYFGPGTRLLVL.

The V call is TRBV19, the J call TRBJ1-2, with D uncertain. Trimming took off 8 bases at V and 7 bases at J, with 23 bases between the two ends. Per the germline V gene, CDR1 is LNHDA and CDR2 is SQIVND (reference sequence). The CDR3 extends over 15 amino acids. Here the CDR3 reads CASDKTARRESGYTF. CDR3 DNA: TGTGCCAGTGATAAAACGGCCCGTAGGGAGTCTGGCTACACCTTC.

Note on this clone: This same CDR3 is encoded by further DNA sequences in the sample. The chain is built from TRBV5-1 and TRBJ2-5, with 9 bases fitting TRBD1. The CDR3 has 14 amino acids. The germline CDR1 and CDR2 sequences are SGHRS and YFSETQ. V gave up 2 bases and J gave up 2 bases; unmatched junction bases: 1. The CDR3 DNA is TGCGCCAGCAGCTTACAGGGGGCACAAGAGACCCAGTACTTC. Its translation: CASSLQGAQETQYF.

The rearrangement uses TRBV4-2 and TRBJ1-2; 10 nucleotides align to TRBD1. J lost 3 bases, V lost 1 base, and 5 bases had no gene match. The CDR3 spans 16 residues. From germline, CDR1 is LGHNA and CDR2 YNFKEQ. The CDR3 DNA is TGTGCCAGCAGCCAAGGTTTTGGACAGGGGGACTATGGCTACACCTTC. Residues: CASSQGFGQGDYGYTF.

The chain has TRBV5-1 and TRBJ2-3, with 7 bases matching TRBD2. V shed 4 bases and J 3 bases; nucleotides not matched to a gene: 8. CDR1 is SGHRS and CDR2 is YFSETQ in the germline V gene. This CDR3 comprises 15 residues. This CDR3 is CASSERAGNTDTQYF. The CDR3 DNA reads as TGCGCCAGCAGCGAAAGAGCGGGGAATACAGATACGCAGTATTTT.

This sequence joins TRBV7-9 and TRBJ1-2, with no clear D. The CDR3 is 16 residues long. V was shortened by 5 bases and J by 5 bases, with 21 bases between the two germline ends. CDR1 and CDR2 (germline): SEHNR, FQNEAQ (reference sequence). As DNA, the CDR3 is TGTGCCAGCAGCCGGGCTGGGGATGGCGCAGGATATGGCTACACCTTC. Protein product: CASSRAGDGAGYGYTF.

This chain joins TRBV30 and TRBJ1-2, with 7 bases matching TRBD1. V lost 4 bases and J lost 9; bases outside the gene matches: 20. The CDR3 runs to 16 residues. Germline V CDR1 and CDR2: GTSNPN, SVGIG (reference sequence). The CDR3 protein is CAWTRDSAWGFYRYTF. CDR3 nucleotide sequence: TGTGCCTGGACCCGGGACAGCGCGTGGGGTTTTTATCGCTACACCTTC.

This chain uses TRBV29-1 with TRBJ1-1; 7 bases match TRBD1. The trim removed 8 bases at V and 1 base at J, leaving 4 bases unmatched. The CDR3 has 12 amino acids. Germline values: CDR1 SQVTM, CDR2 ANQGSEA. In DNA, the CDR3 is TGCAGCACCCGGACAGGGAACACTGAAGCTTTCTTT. This sequence encodes CSTRTGNTEAFF.

The chain joins TRBV7-2 to TRBJ1-4; D is perhaps TRBD1 (6 bases). V was pared by 1 base and J by 5 bases, with 20 bases between. The CDR3 has 18 residues. Germline-derived CDR1 and CDR2 are SGHTA and FQGNSA. CDR3 DNA: TGTGCCAGCAGCTTAGGGTACAGGGTCATCTCTGAAAATGAAAAACTGTTTTTT. This encodes CASSLGYRVISENEKLFF.

The CDR3 here is CASSSYRGINTGELFF. CDR3 in DNA: TGTGCCAGCAGTTCCTACAGGGGAATCAACACCGGGGAGCTGTTTTTT. This chain joins TRBV28 and TRBJ2-2, with 7 bases fitting TRBD1. V was pared by 4 bases and J by 2 bases, with 7 bases of the junction left unmatched. Germline V lookup: CDR1 MDHEN, CDR2 SYDVKM. The CDR3 totals 16 residues. Based on the CDR3 plus reference TRBV28 and TRBJ2-2, the full variable domain is DVKVTQSSRYLVKRTGEKVFLECVQDMDHENMFWYRQDPGLGLRLIYFSYDVKMKEKGDIPEGYSVSREKKERFSLILESASTNQTSMYLCASSSYRGINTGELFFGEGSRLTVL.

The gene calls are TRBV29-1 and TRBJ1-1; the D is unclear. Germline CDR1 reads SQVTM; CDR2 reads ANQGSEA. The CDR3 spans 13 residues. Trimming shortened V by 4 bases and J by 5 bases, and 14 bases separated the two germline ends. The CDR3 bases are TGCAGCGTTGTTCCGGGGTTGTGGACTGAAGCTTTCTTT. Translation: CSVVPGLWTEAFF.

The CDR3 bases are TGTGCCAGCAGAGAGGGGACAGGGTACAATTCACCCCTCCACTTT. It is translated as CASREGTGYNSPLHF. The chain has TRBV6-6 and TRBJ1-6; TRBD1 aligns across 9 bases. V gave up 6 bases and J gave up 7 bases; unmatched junction bases: 7. Looked up from germline, CDR1 is MNHNY and CDR2 is SVGAGI (reference sequence). This CDR3 is built from 15 residues.

The genes are TRBV7-3 and TRBJ2-1; D is perhaps TRBD2 (7 bases). The CDR3 runs 15 residues. V dropped 2 bases and J dropped 7 bases, with 15 bases sitting between them. Germline CDR1 reads SGHTA; CDR2 reads FQGTGA. CDR3 coding DNA: TGTGCCAGCAGCTTACAAGGGGGGGCGGGTAATGAGCAGTTCTTC. This translates into CASSLQGGAGNEQFF.

This clone is termed large. The rearrangement joins TRBV5-1 to TRBJ2-7; a weak D match, TRBD1 (5 bases). The CDR3 totals 16 residues. Trimming left V 0 bases short and J 0 bases short, with 13 bases between. Germline assignment: CDR1 SGHRS and CDR2 YFSETQ. CDR3 amino acids: CASSLEGAPSSYEQYF. In DNA, the CDR3 is TGCGCCAGCAGCTTGGAAGGGGCGCCTAGCTCCTACGAGCAGTACTTC.

This sequence joins TRBV7-9 and TRBJ1-4; possible D gene TRBD1, 5 bases. Germline V lookup: CDR1 SEHNR, CDR2 FQNEAQ (reference sequence). V shed 2 bases and J shed 4 bases, with 8 bases lying between them. The CDR3 extends over 14 amino acids. Written as DNA, the CDR3 is TGTGCCAGCAGCTTACGGGGGATTAATGAAAAACTGTTTTTT. Residues: CASSLRGINEKLFF.

This clone came up once. This sequence joins TRBV7-2 and TRBJ1-3; D ambiguous. V lost 2 bases to trimming and J lost 3 bases, with 5 bases between them. CDR3 length equals 13 residues. Germline CDR1 reads SGHTA; CDR2 reads FQGNSA. The DNA of the CDR3 is TGTGCCAGCAGCTTACATCTTGGAAACACCATATATTTT. Protein product: CASSLHLGNTIYF.

This chain joins TRBV21-1 and TRBJ1-2. TRBV21-1 is flagged as a pseudogene. CDR3 length equals 14 residues. The CDR3, as DNA: TGTGCCAGCAGCAAAGTAGAGAGTTACTATGGCTACACCTTC. It is translated as CASSKVESYYGYTF.

J is TRBJ2-3 and V is TRBV25-1; 13 bases fit TRBD2. The CDR3 loop spans 15 amino acids. V lost 5 bases, J lost 7 bases, and 6 bases stayed unmatched. Germline V gene data show CDR1 as MGHDK and CDR2 as SYGVNS. The CDR3 spells CASSLTSGGLHTQYF. The CDR3 region has the DNA TGTGCCAGCAGTTTGACTAGCGGGGGGTTACATACGCAGTATTTT.

The chain carries TRBV4-1 and TRBJ2-6; D perhaps matches TRBD2 (5 bases). CDR3 size: 16 residues. Germline CDR1 and CDR2: MGHRA and YSYEKL. Trimming removed 1 base at V and 2 bases at J, with 9 bases between. For the CDR3, the DNA is TGCGCCAGCAGCCAAGCCTTCGGGGCTGGGGCCAACGTCCTGACTTTC. As protein: CASSQAFGAGANVLTF.

The J gene is TRBJ2-1, the V gene TRBV20-1; possibly TRBD1 for D (6 bases). Germline V lookup: CDR1 DFQATT, CDR2 SNEGSKA (reference sequence). There are 11 residues in the CDR3. V lost 5 bases and J 6 bases, leaving 8 bases between the germline ends. The CDR3, as DNA: TGCAGTGCTCCGGACAGCAATGAGCAGTTCTTC. This sequence encodes CSAPDSNEQFF.

V gene TRBV29-1 combines with J gene TRBJ2-1; either TRBD1 or TRBD2 may supply D (5 bases each). The CDR3 is 14 residues long. CDR1 SQVTM and CDR2 ANQGSEA come from the germline V gene. Deletions cut 2 bases from V and 8 bases from J, with 16 bases between. The CDR3 loop reads CSVEKDEGFDEQFF. Written as DNA, the CDR3 is TGCAGCGTTGAAAAGGATGAGGGGTTCGATGAGCAGTTCTTC.

The CDR3 region is CAIKATGDNQPQHF. DNA for the CDR3: TGTGCCATCAAGGCGACAGGGGACAATCAGCCCCAGCATTTT. The chain employs TRBV10-3 and TRBJ1-5; 8 nucleotides agree with TRBD1. CDR3 length: 14 residues. J lost 3 bases, V lost 7 bases, and 5 bases had no gene match. Germline lookup yields CDR1 ENHRY and CDR2 SYGVKD.

This clone has more than one count but fewer than ten. The chain carries TRBV7-2 and TRBJ1-4; 10 positions match TRBD1. The V gene end was trimmed by 4 bases and the J gene end by 2 bases; junction bases not matched to a gene: 10. CDR1 and CDR2 (germline): SGHTA, FQGNSA. This CDR3 comprises 18 residues. CDR3: CASSSSTGGLRTNEKLFF. In DNA, the CDR3 is TGTGCCAGCAGCTCATCGACAGGGGGCTTGAGGACTAATGAAAAACTGTTTTTT.

This clone has more than one count but fewer than ten. CDR3 sequence: CSVASRNTGELFF. CDR3 bases: TGCAGCGTTGCCTCACGCAACACCGGGGAGCTGTTTTTT. The J gene is TRBJ2-2, the V gene TRBV29-1; D gene unclear. V was cut by 4 bases and J by 2 bases, with 8 bases left in between. The germline gives CDR1 SQVTM, CDR2 ANQGSEA. The CDR3 spans 13 residues.

The chain links TRBV27 to TRBJ1-6; a possible D gene is TRBD1 (6 bases). Germline-derived CDR1 and CDR2 are MNHEY and SMNVEV (reference sequence). The V and J ends lost 6 bases and 6 bases respectively, with 6 bases between them. There are 12 residues in the CDR3. The CDR3, as DNA: TGTGCCAGCAGACAGGGTAATTCACCCCTCCACTTT. Residues: CASRQGNSPLHF.

This chain links TRBV19 with TRBJ1-3, with D unresolved. Trimming shortened V by 0 bases and J by 0 bases, and 6 bases separated the two germline ends. CDR1 is LNHDA, CDR2 SQIVND, per germline (reference sequence). The CDR3 is 15 residues long. The chain's CDR3 is CASSIDERSGNTIYF. For the CDR3, the DNA is TGTGCCAGTAGTATAGATGAGCGCTCTGGAAACACCATATATTTT.